This T cell receptor beta chain was sequenced for a study of technical replicates of blood from a handful of donors (TCRdb year 2017). Comment on this clone: Its antigen is unknown. Base quality data are lacking; no much larger clone is found one base away.

Library method: the immunoSEQ multiplex PCR assay. TCRdb took over this immuneACCESS table, retaining in-frame rearrangements with V and J assigned. Such tables are incomplete; in checked studies, under half of the missing clones stem from an unresolved V gene, and the remainder is unexplained. The sample table records some 80,000 clones; approximately 97% of these occur just once. The ten most abundant clones make up approximately 0.3% of the sample. This TCR was sampled from a human donor in good health. Sample: T cells isolated from PBMCs.

The sequence in DNA is TGTGCCAGCTCACCGCCCACGGGCAGGGAACGTGCAGATACGCAGTATTTT. Translated, it gives CASSPPTGRERADTQYF. In this chain, TRBV18 is recombined with TRBJ2-3; TRBD1 is possibly the D segment (5 matching bases). Reading the germline V gene gives CDR1 KGHSH and CDR2 LQKENI. CDR3 length: 17 amino acids, cysteine to phenylalanine. The kept DNA is CDR3 alone, 51 bases in frame from the first base. The V and J ends are trimmed by 3 bases and 4 bases, leaving 20 bases between them.